This paragraph covers one T cell receptor beta chain sequence. This sample was taken from a study of control samples from healthy donors and cancer patients. V gave up 2 bases and J gave up 6 bases; unmatched junction bases: 6. The germline V gene has CDR1 SGHTA and CDR2 FQGTGA. The CDR3 extends over 16 amino acids. Measured with immunoSEQ multiplex PCR; TCRdb has only the in-frame clones, and not every one. The sample shows around 100,000 clones, more than 85% of them seen only once. The sequenced sample was blood. The sequence was obtained from a woman in her 50s in good health. This rearrangement joins TRBV7-3 to TRBJ2-1, with 11 bases fitting TRBD2. CDR3 in DNA: TGTGCCAGCAGCTTACTAGGTAGCGGGGGGGCCAATGAGCAGTTCTTC. As protein: CASSLLGSGGANEQFF.